The next 5 T cell receptor beta chains were all read from a single sample in a study of a mutant IDH1 vaccine in newly diagnosed glioma. Assay used: immunoSEQ multiplex PCR; TCRdb lists only in-frame clones, some missing. The table lists fewer than 55,000 clones, 65% of them singletons, with 4% to 6% in the top ten. These TCRs' antigens remain unknown. The sample's time point: week 47, end of study. Vaccination used 300 ug of mutant IDH1 20-mer peptide per dose, with topical imiquimod. Here the sequenced sample was peripheral blood mononuclear cells (PBMCs), taken from a glioma patient whose treatment included an IDH1 peptide vaccine. Receptors were obtained from a middle-aged man with glioma. Some clones in this sample may be carry-over from other donors' samples.

The chain employs TRBV5-1 and TRBJ2-5; unclear D gene. The germline CDR1 and CDR2 sequences are SGHRS and YFSETQ. This CDR3 spans 10 amino acids. Trimming shortened V by 4 bases and J by 5 bases, and 3 bases separated the two germline ends. In DNA form, the CDR3 reads TGCGCCAGCAGCGGGGAGACCCAGTACTTC. Its translation: CASSGETQYF.

The chain combines TRBV19 with TRBJ1-3; no definite D call. Germline-derived CDR1 and CDR2 are LNHDA and SQIVND (reference sequence). The ends were cut back, 3 bases at V and 0 bases at J, with 15 bases in the middle. The CDR3 runs 17 residues. This CDR3 is CASSISGLWASGNTIYF. The CDR3 DNA is TGTGCCAGTAGTATTTCCGGACTCTGGGCCTCTGGAAACACCATATATTTT. The full variable domain, completed using reference TRBV19 and TRBJ1-3, is DGGITQSPKYLFRKEGQNVTLSCEQNLNHDAMYWYRQDPGQGLRLIYYSQIVNDFQKGDIAEGYSVSREKKESFPLTVTSAQKNPTAFYLCASSISGLWASGNTIYFGEGSWLTVV.

This clone was detected only once. The V call is TRBV7-9, the J call TRBJ2-2, with 10 bases that match TRBD2. Germline loops: CDR1 SEHNR, CDR2 FQNEAQ (reference sequence). With 5 bases clipped from V and 2 bases from J, the junction kept 5 bases outside the gene matches. CDR3 size: 16 residues. The CDR3: CASSNSGGDNTGELFF. The CDR3 DNA reads TGTGCCAGCAGCAACAGCGGGGGGGACAACACCGGGGAGCTGTTTTTT.

About this clone itself: Relative to the germline gene, one junction end is altered; a read error may explain this. The chain carries TRBV6-6 and TRBJ1-1; 7 nucleotides match TRBD1. Germline CDR1 is MNHNY and CDR2 is SVGAGI (reference sequence). There are 14 residues in the CDR3. The DNA for the CDR3 is TGTGACAGCACCCTCAACCGCGGGACAGTTGAAGCTTTCTTT. Translating gives CDSTLNRGTVEAFF.

The chain is built from TRBV4-1 and TRBJ1-5, with TRBD1 identical over 10 bases. From germline, CDR1 is MGHRA and CDR2 YSYEKL. The length of the CDR3 is 18 residues. V gave up 0 bases and J gave up 4 bases; unmatched junction bases: 9. In DNA form, the CDR3 reads TGCGCCAGCAGCCAAGAGCTAGGGACAGGGGTGCGGAATCAGCCCCAGCATTTT. This encodes CASSQELGTGVRNQPQHF.